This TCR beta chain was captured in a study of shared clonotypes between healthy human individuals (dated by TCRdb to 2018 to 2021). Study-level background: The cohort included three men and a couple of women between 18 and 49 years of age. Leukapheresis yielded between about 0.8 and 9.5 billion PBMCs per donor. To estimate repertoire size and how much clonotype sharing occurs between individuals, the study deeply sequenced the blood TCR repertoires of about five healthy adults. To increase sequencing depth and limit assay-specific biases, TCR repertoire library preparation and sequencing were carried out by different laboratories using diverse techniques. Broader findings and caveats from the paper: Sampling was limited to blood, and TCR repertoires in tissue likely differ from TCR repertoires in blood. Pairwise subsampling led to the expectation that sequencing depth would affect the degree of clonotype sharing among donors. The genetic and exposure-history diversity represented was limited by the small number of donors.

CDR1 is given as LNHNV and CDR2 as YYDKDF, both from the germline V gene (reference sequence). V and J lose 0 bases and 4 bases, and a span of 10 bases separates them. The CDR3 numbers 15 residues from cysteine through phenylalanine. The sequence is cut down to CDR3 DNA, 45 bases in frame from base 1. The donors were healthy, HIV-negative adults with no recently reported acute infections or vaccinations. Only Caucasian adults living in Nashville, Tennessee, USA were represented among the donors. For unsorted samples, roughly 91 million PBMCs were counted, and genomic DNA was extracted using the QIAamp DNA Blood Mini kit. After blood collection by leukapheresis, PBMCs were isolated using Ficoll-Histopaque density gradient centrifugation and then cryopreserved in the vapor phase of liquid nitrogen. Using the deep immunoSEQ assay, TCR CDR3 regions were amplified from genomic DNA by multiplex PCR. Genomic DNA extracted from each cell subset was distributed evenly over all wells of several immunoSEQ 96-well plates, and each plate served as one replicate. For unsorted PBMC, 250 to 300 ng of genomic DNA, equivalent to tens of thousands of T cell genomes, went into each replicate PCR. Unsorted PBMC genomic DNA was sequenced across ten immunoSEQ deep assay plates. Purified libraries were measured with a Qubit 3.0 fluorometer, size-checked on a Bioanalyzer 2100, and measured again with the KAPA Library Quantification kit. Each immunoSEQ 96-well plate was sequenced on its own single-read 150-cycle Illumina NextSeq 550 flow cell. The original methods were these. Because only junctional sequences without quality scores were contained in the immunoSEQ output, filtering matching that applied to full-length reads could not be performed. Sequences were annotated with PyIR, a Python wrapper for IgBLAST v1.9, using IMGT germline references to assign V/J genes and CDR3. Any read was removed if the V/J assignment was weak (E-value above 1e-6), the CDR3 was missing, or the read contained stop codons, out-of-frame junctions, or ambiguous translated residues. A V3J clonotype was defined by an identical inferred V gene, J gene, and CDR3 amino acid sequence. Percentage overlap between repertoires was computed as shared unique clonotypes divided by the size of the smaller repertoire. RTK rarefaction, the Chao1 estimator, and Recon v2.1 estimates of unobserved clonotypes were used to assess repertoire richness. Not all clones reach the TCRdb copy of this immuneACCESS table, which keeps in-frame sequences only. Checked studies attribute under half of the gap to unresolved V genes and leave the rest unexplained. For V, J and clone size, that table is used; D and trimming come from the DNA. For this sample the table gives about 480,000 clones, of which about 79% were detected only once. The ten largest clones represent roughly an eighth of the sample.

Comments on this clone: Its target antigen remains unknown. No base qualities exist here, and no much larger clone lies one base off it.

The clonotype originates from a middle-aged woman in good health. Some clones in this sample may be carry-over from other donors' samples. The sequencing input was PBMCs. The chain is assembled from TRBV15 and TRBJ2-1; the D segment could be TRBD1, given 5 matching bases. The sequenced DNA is TGTGCCACCAGCAGAGATGGGGCGGCTTACAATGAGCAGTTCTTC. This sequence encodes CATSRDGAAYNEQFF.